The 15 T cell receptor beta chains below all came from one sample that was sequenced in a study of shared clonotypes between healthy human individuals. Clones were read by immunoSEQ multiplex PCR, and TCRdb kept only the in-frame ones, dropping some. The sample shows 2 million to 3 million clones, over 85% of them seen only once. Sequencing used naive CD4+ T cells from PBMCs. Subset indicated: CD45RA+ positively selected. Receptors were obtained from a man younger than 35 in good health. Some clones in this sample may be carry-over from other donors' samples.

J is TRBJ2-5 and V is TRBV18; weak D call: TRBD1 (6 bases). Per the germline V gene, CDR1 is KGHSH and CDR2 is LQKENI. Trimming pared 1 base from V and 4 bases from J, leaving 13 bases between. The CDR3 extends over 15 amino acids. CDR3 in DNA: TGTGCCAGCTCACCACGGATAGGGGGATTAGAGACCCAGTACTTC. This encodes CASSPRIGGLETQYF.

The chain uses TRBV5-1 and TRBJ1-4; TRBD1 might be the D (6 bases). V lost 3 bases, J lost 8 bases, and 14 bases lay in between. Germline assignment: CDR1 SGHRS and CDR2 YFSETQ. The CDR3 is 14 residues long. For the CDR3, the DNA is TGCGCCAGCAGCTCACAGGGTGATTTCGAAAAACTGTTTTTT. Its translation is CASSSQGDFEKLFF.

This clone was seen once. The CDR3 DNA reads as TGTGCCAGCAGCTTTGAGTTTTTTCAGCCCCAGCATTTT. Translated, it gives CASSFEFFQPQHF. The chain combines TRBV7-2 with TRBJ1-5; D gene ambiguous. The CDR3 length is 13 residues. Per germline, CDR1 SGHTA and CDR2 FQGNSA. V was trimmed by 3 bases and J by 6 bases, leaving 9 bases between them.

The rearrangement uses TRBV15 and TRBJ2-7; D not certain. Trimming removed 1 base at V and 3 bases at J, with 7 bases between. This CDR3 is 13 amino acids long. In germline, CDR1 is LNHNV, CDR2 YYDKDF (reference sequence). DNA for the CDR3: TGTGCCACCAGCAGAGGCATACTCTACGAGCAGTACTTC. Encoded protein: CATSRGILYEQYF.

Remarks on this clone: The same CDR3 also results from other DNA sequences found in this sample. The rearrangement links TRBV7-2 to TRBJ2-5; D remains ambiguous. Trimming took 4 bases from V and 1 from J, leaving 7 bases between them. Per germline, CDR1 SGHTA and CDR2 FQGNSA. CDR3 length: 13 residues. CDR3 in DNA: TGTGCCAGCAGCTCCCGCCCCCAAGAGACCCAGTACTTC. It is translated as CASSSRPQETQYF.

In the case of this clone: The sample has other DNA sequences that encode this CDR3 too. This chain's CDR3 is CASSLAGGETQYF. Here the CDR3 DNA reads TGTGCCAGCAGCCTAGCGGGAGGAGAGACCCAGTACTTC. The V and J genes are TRBV28 and TRBJ2-5, with 11 bases identical to TRBD2. Germline CDR1 MDHEN, CDR2 SYDVKM. V trimming: 6 bases; J trimming: 4 bases; junction bases outside the gene matches: 1. The CDR3 has 13 amino acids. Filled out from reference TRBV28 and TRBJ2-5, the complete variable domain reads DVKVTQSSRYLVKRTGEKVFLECVQDMDHENMFWYRQDPGLGLRLIYFSYDVKMKEKGDIPEGYSVSREKKERFSLILESASTNQTSMYLCASSLAGGETQYFGPGTRLLVL.

This chain links TRBV5-1 with TRBJ1-1, with a weak D call TRBD1 (5 bases). Germline-derived CDR1 and CDR2 are SGHRS and YFSETQ. The V end lost 0 bases, the J end lost 3 bases, and 12 bases lay between the germline ends. The CDR3 totals 15 residues. In DNA form, the CDR3 reads TGCGCCAGCAGCTTGGCGGGGGAAACCTACACTGAAGCTTTCTTT. Its protein is CASSLAGETYTEAFF.

The chain combines TRBV6-1 with TRBJ2-7; 7 positions match TRBD2. This CDR3 contains 14 residues. The V segment lost 4 bases and the J segment 2 bases; nucleotides outside the gene matches: 5. Germline loops: CDR1 MNHNS, CDR2 SASEGT. The CDR3 protein is CASSGDYPPYEQYF. CDR3 nucleotides: TGTGCCAGCAGTGGGGACTATCCGCCCTACGAGCAGTACTTC.

V and J are TRBV19 and TRBJ1-4; D call uncertain. Germline-derived CDR1 and CDR2 are LNHDA and SQIVND (reference sequence). The V end was cut by 5 bases, the J end by 2 bases, with 9 bases between. The CDR3 consists of 14 residues. The CDR3 DNA sequence: TGTGCCAGTAGTGCTCTTCCGACTAATGAAAAACTGTTTTTT. This codes for CASSALPTNEKLFF.

The chain couples TRBV19 to TRBJ2-7; 8 nucleotides match TRBD1. The CDR3 is 15 amino acids. The trim removed 2 bases at V and 5 bases at J, leaving 8 bases unmatched. From germline, CDR1 is LNHDA and CDR2 SQIVND (reference sequence). The CDR3 protein is CASSINGQGQDEQYF. CDR3 nucleotides: TGTGCCAGTAGTATAAACGGACAGGGACAGGACGAGCAGTACTTC. Together with reference TRBV19 and TRBJ2-7, the CDR3 gives the full variable domain: DGGITQSPKYLFRKEGQNVTLSCEQNLNHDAMYWYRQDPGQGLRLIYYSQIVNDFQKGDIAEGYSVSREKKESFPLTVTSAQKNPTAFYLCASSINGQGQDEQYFGPGTRLTVT.

This chain joins TRBV5-4 and TRBJ2-2, with unresolved D. This CDR3 is built from 12 residues. Trimming took off 3 bases at V and 3 bases at J, with 3 bases between the two ends. Germline V gene sequence: CDR1 SGHNT, CDR2 YYREEE (reference sequence). The CDR3 here is CASSSYTGELFF. CDR3 nucleotides: TGTGCCAGCAGCTCATACACCGGGGAGCTGTTTTTT. Looking up the rest from reference TRBV5-4 and TRBJ2-2 gives the full variable domain: ETGVTQSPTHLIKTRGQQVTLRCSSQSGHNTVSWYQQALGQGPQFIFQYYREEENGRGNFPPRFSGLQFPNYSSELNVNALELDDSALYLCASSSYTGELFFGEGSRLTVL.

The chain uses TRBV7-2 and TRBJ2-3; D is tentatively TRBD1 or TRBD2 (6 bases each). The germline V gene has CDR1 SGHTA and CDR2 FQGNSA. This CDR3 comprises 16 residues. V was cut by 1 base and J by 1 base, with 12 bases left in between. The CDR3 DNA follows: TGTGCCAGCAGCTTAGTAGGGGGAGGACGCACAGATACGCAGTATTTT. It specifies CASSLVGGGRTDTQYF.

The genes are TRBV9 and TRBJ2-2; D gene ambiguous. The CDR3 runs to 14 residues. Germline loops: CDR1 SGDLS, CDR2 YYNGEE. V was shortened by 5 bases and J by 0 bases, with 8 bases between the two germline ends. DNA for the CDR3: TGTGCCAGCAGTTGGCGGCCGAACACCGGGGAGCTGTTTTTT. Residues: CASSWRPNTGELFF.

This chain uses TRBV4-3 with TRBJ2-2; TRBD1 matches at 7 bases. Trimming removed 3 bases from V and 6 bases from J; junction bases left unmatched: 4. The CDR3 spans 14 residues. Germline CDR1 is LGHNA and CDR2 is YSLEER. This CDR3 is CASSQQGQPGELFF. In DNA, the CDR3 is TGCGCCAGCAGCCAGCAGGGACAGCCCGGGGAGCTGTTTTTT.

The rearrangement uses TRBV21-1 and TRBJ2-3. TRBV21-1 is assigned pseudogene status. This CDR3 is built from 11 residues. The CDR3: CASSHRDTQYF. The CDR3 DNA reads as TGTGCCAGCAGCCATCGAGATACGCAGTATTTT.